These 26 T cell receptor beta chains came from one sample sequenced in a study of early T cells in non-severe SARS-CoV-2 infection (dated by TCRdb to the early 2020s). Receptor libraries were prepared by 5' RACE. Sequencing took place on a NextSeq 500. In TCRdb, the public reads were trimmed at Q25 with fastp and aligned with MiXCR, with productive beta chains retained. When rows share a CDR3 protein, they turn into one entry using the most common DNA and genes. The sample table records tens of thousands of distinct CDR3 sequences; 9.5% to 15% of these occur just once. The ten largest account for roughly 2.5% of the sample. The specimen was whole blood, collected at baseline. These receptors were taken from an adult who was a healthcare worker with PCR-confirmed SARS-CoV-2 infection or an uninfected control (not recorded which).

The sample holds many counts of this clonotype. The chain is built from TRBV29-1 and TRBJ1-2; D not resolved. Germline V lookup: CDR1 SQVTM, CDR2 ANQGSEA. V lost 0 bases and J 2 bases, leaving 10 bases between the germline ends. The CDR3 totals 14 residues. The CDR3 here is CSVEDRGLNYGYTF. CDR3 coding DNA: TGCAGCGTTGAAGATCGGGGTCTAAACTATGGCTACACCTTC.

V and J are TRBV6-1 and TRBJ2-7; 10 positions agree with TRBD1. The CDR3 spans 14 residues. J gave up 6 bases and V 5 bases, and 7 bases lay outside the gene matches. From germline, CDR1 is MNHNS and CDR2 SASEGT. The CDR3 nucleotides are TGTGCCAGCAGTTTATCGACAGGGGGCATCGAGCAGTACTTC. Its protein product is CASSLSTGGIEQYF.

This clonotype was detected only a few times. The rearrangement joins TRBV18 to TRBJ1-1, with D hard to call. The CDR3 runs 16 residues. Germline-derived CDR1 and CDR2 are KGHSH and LQKENI. Between the trimmed V and J ends, which lost 1 base and 3 bases, there was a span of 15 bases. This CDR3 reads CASSPRLGSRDTEAFF. The CDR3 DNA is TGTGCCAGCTCACCACGTTTAGGGTCGAGGGACACTGAAGCTTTCTTT.

The chain is built from TRBV11-3 and TRBJ2-3, with 12 positions matching TRBD2. V was pared by 5 bases and J by 0 bases, with 3 bases of the junction left unmatched. The CDR3 consists of 16 residues. CDR1 and CDR2 (germline): SGHNT, YENEEA. The CDR3 reads CASSTGTSGSTDTQYF. In DNA, the CDR3 is TGTGCCAGCAGCACCGGGACTAGCGGGAGCACAGATACGCAGTATTTT.

The genes are TRBV19 and TRBJ2-3; D call uncertain. Germline V CDR1 and CDR2: LNHDA, SQIVND (reference sequence). The CDR3 has 16 residues. V lost 4 bases and J lost 4, with 18 bases in between. CDR3 amino acids: CASSSRTVRSADTQYF. CDR3 DNA sequence: TGTGCCAGTAGTAGCCGGACGGTTCGGTCGGCAGATACGCAGTATTTT. Full variable domain (rest looked up from reference TRBV19 and TRBJ2-3): DGGITQSPKYLFRKEGQNVTLSCEQNLNHDAMYWYRQDPGQGLRLIYYSQIVNDFQKGDIAEGYSVSREKKESFPLTVTSAQKNPTAFYLCASSSRTVRSADTQYFGPGTRLTVL.

This clonotype was counted ten times or more. V usage is TRBV28 and J usage is TRBJ2-7, with 7 bases fitting TRBD1. The CDR3 runs 17 residues. V lost 1 base to trimming and J lost 4 bases; unmatched junction nucleotides: 13. The germline CDR1 and CDR2 sequences are MDHEN and SYDVKM. The CDR3 nucleotides read TGTGCCAGCAGTTTATTTCCAGGACAGGTCCAGGGGTACGAGCAGTACTTC. Translating it yields CASSLFPGQVQGYEQYF. Drawing the rest from reference TRBV28 and TRBJ2-7, the complete variable domain is DVKVTQSSRYLVKRTGEKVFLECVQDMDHENMFWYRQDPGLGLRLIYFSYDVKMKEKGDIPEGYSVSREKKERFSLILESASTNQTSMYLCASSLFPGQVQGYEQYFGPGTRLTVT.

This clonotype was counted at least ten times. The chain carries TRBV2 and TRBJ2-7; D is perhaps TRBD1 (5 bases). CDR3 size: 15 residues. Between the trimmed V and J ends, which lost 4 bases and 0 bases, there was a span of 13 bases. Germline V gene sequence: CDR1 SNHLY, CDR2 FYNNEI. The CDR3 region is CASSVPTGVSYEQYF. Written as DNA, the CDR3 is TGTGCCAGCAGTGTACCCACAGGTGTCTCCTACGAGCAGTACTTC.

The V and J genes are TRBV2 and TRBJ2-3; TRBD1 aligns across 7 bases. CDR3 length: 15 residues. Unmatched junction bases numbered 3, after V lost 3 bases and J lost 0 bases. CDR1 SNHLY and CDR2 FYNNEI come from the germline V gene. The CDR3 DNA reads as TGTGCCAGCAGTGAGGACAGGCATAGCACAGATACGCAGTATTTT. Translated, it gives CASSEDRHSTDTQYF.

This clonotype appeared a single time. J is TRBJ2-7 and V is TRBV29-1; D assignment may be TRBD1 or TRBD2 (6 bases each). The ends were cut back, 6 bases at V and 7 bases at J, with 22 bases in the middle. Germline lookup yields CDR1 SQVTM and CDR2 ANQGSEA. The CDR3 covers 14 residues. The CDR3: CSVKGANRAGEQYF. The CDR3 DNA is TGCAGCGTCAAGGGAGCCAACAGGGCGGGAGAGCAGTACTTC.

A few counts support this clonotype. The J gene is TRBJ1-6, the V gene TRBV7-9; D remains ambiguous. Germline CDR1 is SEHNR and CDR2 is FQNEAQ (reference sequence). Trimming left V 1 base short and J 15 bases short, with 10 bases between. The CDR3 is 12 residues long. CDR3 nucleotides: TGTGCCAGCAGCTTAGGTTCGAGACTCCTCCACTTT. Its translation: CASSLGSRLLHF.

This clonotype was seen a handful of times. This chain uses TRBV5-1 with TRBJ1-5, with D possibly TRBD1 on 6 matching bases. In germline, CDR1 is SGHRS, CDR2 YFSETQ. Between the trimmed V and J ends, which lost 6 bases and 7 bases, there was a span of 20 bases. The CDR3 length is 15 residues. This CDR3 reads CASIRGAALRQPQHF. The DNA for the CDR3 is TGCGCCAGCATTAGGGGGGCGGCTCTAAGGCAGCCCCAGCATTTT.

This clonotype showed up many times. The chain uses TRBV29-1 and TRBJ1-1; D not resolved. V lost 4 bases and J lost 7, with 7 bases in between. Germline-derived CDR1 and CDR2 are SQVTM and ANQGSEA. The CDR3 covers 10 residues. CDR3 in DNA: TGCAGCGTTGTTTTGAATGAAGCTTTCTTT. Its translation: CSVVLNEAFF.

For this clonotype: The junction shows a germline mismatch at one end, possibly a read error. The chain links TRBV7-9 to TRBJ1-5; D is uncertain. The CDR3 loop spans 12 amino acids. Germline V gene data show CDR1 as SEHNR and CDR2 as FQNEAQ (reference sequence). CDR3 nucleotide sequence: TGTGCCAGCAGCTTATTCAATCAGCCCCAGCAATTT. Protein: CASSLFNQPQQF.

The J gene is TRBJ2-5, the V gene TRBV7-2, with 8 bases matching TRBD2. Germline V CDR1 and CDR2: SGHTA, FQGNSA. The CDR3 covers 18 residues. V gave up 5 bases and J gave up 7 bases; unmatched junction bases: 21. The CDR3 DNA follows: TGTGCCAGCAGCCCCAAGGGCCAGCGGGGGACCCATTTGTGGACCCAGTACTTC. Its protein product is CASSPKGQRGTHLWTQYF.

This clonotype was seen ten or more times. The rearrangement uses TRBV6-2 or TRBV6-3 and TRBJ2-7; 7 nucleotides line up with TRBD2. The CDR3 sequence is 14 residues long. The V gene end was trimmed by 2 bases and the J gene end by 3 bases; junction bases not matched to a gene: 4. Germline-derived CDR1 and CDR2 are MNHEY and SVGEGT. Here the CDR3 reads CASSYGGGIYEQYF. The CDR3 region has the DNA TGTGCCAGCAGTTACGGCGGGGGAATCTACGAGCAGTACTTC.

The V call is TRBV7-2, the J call TRBJ1-1; perhaps TRBD1 as D (5 bases). Germline CDR1 is SGHTA and CDR2 is FQGNSA. This CDR3 region has 14 residues. V lost 5 bases to trimming and J lost 6 bases, with 16 bases between them. The CDR3 protein is CASSRIPGIAEAFF. DNA of the CDR3: TGTGCCAGCAGCCGAATCCCAGGGATTGCTGAAGCTTTCTTT.

This clonotype was detected many times. The chain uses TRBV20-1 and TRBJ1-6; 9 bases align to TRBD1. The CDR3 is 15 amino acids. V was clipped by 2 bases and J by 10 bases; unmatched bases: 9. Germline V gene data show CDR1 as DFQATT and CDR2 as SNEGSKA (reference sequence). The CDR3 spells CSARPQQGAKSPLHF. CDR3 sequence (DNA): TGCAGTGCTAGACCCCAACAGGGGGCGAAATCACCCCTCCACTTT.

This clonotype came up a few times. The chain couples TRBV10-3 to TRBJ2-7; possibly TRBD2 for D (6 bases). Trimming removed 2 bases at V and 0 bases at J, with 11 bases between. This CDR3 has 15 amino acids. Germline V gene sequence: CDR1 ENHRY, CDR2 SYGVKD. In nucleotides, the CDR3 is TGTGCCATCAGTGAGCTCGAGCGGGCCTCCTACGAGCAGTACTTC. The encoded protein is CAISELERASYEQYF.

This clonotype was seen more than once but under ten times. The CDR3 DNA reads TGTGCCAGCGTAGAACCGACACGCACCTACACTGAAGCTTTCTTT. It is translated as CASVEPTRTYTEAFF. The chain joins TRBV28 to TRBJ1-1; D remains unclear. Trimming took 8 bases from V and 3 from J, leaving 19 bases between them. The CDR3 has 15 amino acids. CDR1 and CDR2 from the germline V gene are MDHEN and SYDVKM.

The chain combines TRBV24-1 with TRBJ2-1; 11 nucleotides match TRBD2. V lost 4 bases, J lost 7 bases, and 11 bases stayed unmatched. The germline gives CDR1 KGHDR, CDR2 SFDVKD. The CDR3 length is 17 residues. Here the CDR3 reads CATSDPISGGARNEQFF. CDR3 bases: TGTGCCACCAGTGACCCGATTAGCGGGGGGGCCAGGAATGAGCAGTTCTTC.

This clonotype has at least ten counts. This chain links TRBV28 with TRBJ1-6; possible D gene TRBD1, 5 bases. V shed 5 bases and J shed 1 base, with 18 bases lying between them. In germline, CDR1 is MDHEN, CDR2 SYDVKM. This CDR3 contains 18 residues. CDR3 protein: CASSRGLTEDSYNSPLHF. The CDR3, as DNA: TGTGCCAGCAGTAGGGGATTAACAGAAGATTCCTATAATTCACCCCTCCACTTT. Drawing the rest from reference TRBV28 and TRBJ1-6, the complete variable domain is DVKVTQSSRYLVKRTGEKVFLECVQDMDHENMFWYRQDPGLGLRLIYFSYDVKMKEKGDIPEGYSVSREKKERFSLILESASTNQTSMYLCASSRGLTEDSYNSPLHFGNGTRLTVT.

This clonotype showed up many times. This chain links TRBV6-5 with TRBJ1-6; D ambiguous. V gave up 7 bases and J gave up 9 bases, with 13 bases separating them. Germline V gives CDR1 MNHEY, CDR2 SVGAGI. This CDR3 comprises 13 residues. The CDR3 nucleotides are TGTGCCAGCAAAAACATAGGCAGTTCACCCCTCCACTTT. Translated, it gives CASKNIGSSPLHF.

A few counts support this clonotype. This chain links TRBV28 with TRBJ1-5; TRBD1 might be the D (5 bases). Germline V gene sequence: CDR1 MDHEN, CDR2 SYDVKM. The CDR3 has 14 residues. V was shortened by 7 bases and J by 4 bases, with 14 bases between the two germline ends. CDR3 coding DNA: TGTGCCAGCACCCGCTGGGGCAAGAATCAGCCCCAGCATTTT. Translation gives CASTRWGKNQPQHF.

In this sample, this clonotype turned up many times. The chain joins TRBV12-3 or TRBV12-4 to TRBJ2-7, with D hard to call. The CDR3 totals 11 residues. Trimming left V 4 bases short and J 7 bases short, with 8 bases between. Here the CDR3 reads CASSSGWEQYF. DNA of the CDR3: TGTGCCAGCAGTTCCGGGTGGGAGCAGTACTTC.

This clonotype was found many times. The chain recombines TRBV29-1 with TRBJ2-2; possibly TRBD1 for D (5 bases). The CDR3 is 13 residues long. CDR1 is SQVTM and CDR2 is ANQGSEA in the germline V gene. CDR3 sequence (DNA): TGCAGTACACAGGAGACGAACACCGGGGAGCTGTTTTTT. Translating it yields CSTQETNTGELFF.

The table lists this clonotype with a few counts. The CDR3 bases are TGCAGTGCTAGTATGACAGGGTCCCACGAGCAGTACTTC. This gives the protein CSASMTGSHEQYF. This chain joins TRBV20-1 and TRBJ2-7; 7 nucleotides align to TRBD1. Germline assignment: CDR1 DFQATT and CDR2 SNEGSKA (reference sequence). The CDR3 has 13 residues. Unmatched junction bases numbered 7, after V lost 3 bases and J lost 5 bases.